Listed below are T cell receptor beta chains from one sample, sequenced in a study of CXCR3-negative and CXCR3-positive naive CD8 T cells. Using the 5' RACE reads, TCRdb records one entry per CDR3 protein without DNA. In total, the table holds under 75,000 distinct CDR3 sequences. The sequenced sample was naive CXCR3+ CD8+ T cells from blood. The receptors were sampled from a human donor in good health. Some clones in this sample may be carry-over from other donors' samples. CDR3s include the opening cysteine and the closing phenylalanine or tryptophan.

j_call	v_call	cdr3_aa
TRBJ2-2	TRBV12-3/TRBV12-4	CASGLGGLENTGELFF
TRBJ2-7	TRBV12-3/TRBV12-4	CASSSPTAYEQYF
TRBJ2-7	TRBV4-3	CASSQDLAGSYEQYF
TRBJ2-5	TRBV20-1	CSARLAGGSETQYF
TRBJ2-5	TRBV12-2	CASRLVESETQYF
TRBJ2-7	TRBV7-9	CASSHRDYHYEQYF
TRBJ1-1	TRBV18	CASSEGPRSPEAFF
TRBJ2-7	TRBV5-5	CASSLDRGPPYEQYF
TRBJ2-7	TRBV20-1	CSARSSYYEQYF
TRBJ2-5	TRBV13	CASSLGGQGGETQYF
TRBJ2-7	TRBV6-1	CASSDSLTGGYEQYF
TRBJ2-7	TRBV5-1	CASSLEQSSYEQYF
TRBJ2-5	TRBV29-1	CSVDRLLQGSETQYF
TRBJ2-7	TRBV4-3	CASSQDPQGYEQYF
TRBJ2-2	TRBV25-1	CASSEAEGRGTIYTGELFF
TRBJ2-2	TRBV12-3/TRBV12-4	CASSLGSYTGELFF
TRBJ2-2	TRBV6-4	CASSEDSGGHAGELFF
TRBJ2-1	TRBV3-1	CASSDPAFNEQFF
TRBJ2-1	TRBV7-2	CASSSTRGSYNEQFF
TRBJ2-7	TRBV3-1	CASSQGGPTYEQYF
TRBJ1-2	TRBV4-3	CASSQAPQGPHYGYTF
TRBJ2-7	TRBV6-6	CASSRVPYEQYF
TRBJ1-5	TRBV11-2	CASSLGISNQPQHF
TRBJ1-1	TRBV10-3	CAISEDKPHGTEAFF
TRBJ2-1	TRBV29-1	CSVEGGVLRNEQFF
TRBJ2-7	TRBV28	CASSLRSRNPYEQYF
TRBJ1-1	TRBV7-3	CASSLSSYHTVSEAFF
TRBJ2-1	TRBV5-4	CASSPPTSGATGNEQFF
TRBJ1-2	TRBV4-3	CASSQLSEAGYTF
TRBJ1-1	TRBV11-1	CASSQERQMNTEAFF
TRBJ2-5	TRBV24-1	CATSAYSNRGQYF
TRBJ2-7	TRBV12-3/TRBV12-4	CASSRGREQYF
TRBJ2-2	TRBV4-3	CASSRDRGGRELFF
TRBJ2-7	TRBV28	CASSTGDHYEQYF
TRBJ2-1	TRBV29-1	CSVADYNEQFF
TRBJ2-5	TRBV7-9	CASSLGIGEETQYF
TRBJ1-6	TRBV29-1	CSAATGDSPLHF
TRBJ2-6	TRBV7-6	CASSLLPGGPSSGANVLTF
TRBJ1-2	TRBV6-2/TRBV6-3	CASSYSKHPGTGDNYGYTF
TRBJ2-5	TRBV7-3	CASSPLGQGETQYF
TRBJ2-7	TRBV6-2/TRBV6-3	CASSYSGPTYEQYF
TRBJ2-2	TRBV7-3	CASSLYLANTGELFF
TRBJ2-7	TRBV5-6	CASSLGTGTYEQYF
TRBJ2-7	TRBV4-3	CASSPAYAYEQYF
TRBJ2-5	TRBV15	CATLAGGEETQCF
TRBJ2-1	TRBV7-9	CASSLVSGGLNNEPFF
TRBJ2-1	TRBV6-6	CASNRGGGSEQFF
TRBJ2-3	TRBV7-2	CASSFGILGRREGGDTQYF
TRBJ1-1	TRBV5-5	CASSLGYGNTEAFF
TRBJ2-4	TRBV20-1	CSARAGDREGNIQYF